The 10 T cell receptor beta chains given below trace back to one sample, sequenced in a study of T cells in Graves' hyperthyroidism and ophthalmopathy (dated by TCRdb to between 2018 and 2021). The library was prepared using multiplex PCR. These reads were obtained on an Illumina HiSeq 2000. The TCR beta CDR3 regions were amplified from RNA transcripts. The TCR CDR3 was subjected to a first round of RT-PCR using the HTBI primer set and the Qiagen OneStep RT-PCR kit. TCRdb reworked the public reads: Q25 trimming with fastp, MiXCR clone assembly, productive beta chains retained. Rows with a matching CDR3 protein are joined into one entry that keeps the most common DNA and genes. The sample data list 450,000 to 650,000 distinct CDR3 sequences, and 20% of these were observed just once. Roughly 29% of the sample comes from the top ten. The sequencing input was blood. The origin of the receptors is a man in his late teens or twenties with Graves' hyperthyroidism.

This clonotype was detected many times. The rearrangement uses TRBV28 and TRBJ2-5; 7 bases line up with TRBD1. This CDR3 has 15 amino acids. With V trimmed by 6 bases and J by 5 bases, 12 bases remained unmatched. Germline loops: CDR1 MDHEN, CDR2 SYDVKM. In DNA, the CDR3 is TGTGCCAGCAGCCTTGGGACAGTGCCGATCGAGACCCAGTACTTC. Translation: CASSLGTVPIETQYF.

The chain joins TRBV30 to TRBJ1-3; the D gene is possibly TRBD1 (5 bases). The germline V and J ends were trimmed by 4 bases and 2 bases, with 12 bases remaining between them. This CDR3 has 14 amino acids. In germline, CDR1 is GTSNPN, CDR2 SVGIG (reference sequence). CDR3 DNA sequence: TGTGCCTGGATGGGGGACCGGCCTGGAAACACCATATATTTT. Translated: CAWMGDRPGNTIYF.

This clonotype was recorded at least ten times. CDR3 protein: CSVEEGTGYGYTF. CDR3 DNA: TGCAGCGTTGAAGAAGGGACAGGCTATGGCTACACCTTC. J is TRBJ1-2 and V is TRBV29-1; 8 positions match TRBD1. With V trimmed by 0 bases and J by 4 bases, 1 base remained unmatched. The CDR3 has 13 amino acids. Per germline, CDR1 SQVTM and CDR2 ANQGSEA.

There are a few counts of this clonotype. The chain couples TRBV5-6 to TRBJ1-1; no clear D. V was cut by 0 bases and J by 1 base, with 10 bases left in between. Germline V gene sequence: CDR1 SGHDT, CDR2 YYEEEE. The CDR3 runs to 15 residues. CDR3 DNA: TGTGCCAGCAGCTTGGGTGCGGCGACGAACACTGAAGCTTTCTTT. Residues: CASSLGAATNTEAFF.

This clonotype was counted ten times or more. V and J are TRBV12-3 or TRBV12-4 and TRBJ1-1; TRBD1 is a possible D gene (5 bases). This CDR3 is built from 13 residues. Trimming removed 6 bases at V and 3 bases at J, with 11 bases between. CDR3 bases: TGTGCCAGCAGCCCCGGGACTCACACTGAAGCTTTCTTT. Its protein is CASSPGTHTEAFF.

This clonotype occurred many times. This chain links TRBV7-9 with TRBJ1-1; the D is unclear. V lost 2 bases and J 4 bases, leaving 5 bases between the germline ends. The germline gives CDR1 SEHNR, CDR2 FQNEAQ (reference sequence). The CDR3 length is 12 residues. The CDR3 loop is CASSLMVTEAFF. The CDR3 DNA follows: TGTGCCAGCAGCTTAATGGTCACTGAAGCTTTCTTT. The variable domain in full, completed from reference TRBV7-9 and TRBJ1-1, reads DTGVSQNPRHKITKRGQNVTFRCDPISEHNRLYWYRQTLGQGPEFLTYFQNEAQLEKSRLLSDRFSAERPKGSFSTLEIQRTEQGDSAMYLCASSLMVTEAFFGQGTRLTVV.

V usage is TRBV18 and J usage is TRBJ1-2, with unresolved D. V lost 1 base and J lost 5, with 11 bases in between. The CDR3 sequence is 14 residues long. Germline V lookup: CDR1 KGHSH, CDR2 LQKENI. The CDR3 spells CASSPRETSYGYTF. The CDR3 bases are TGTGCCAGCTCACCACGAGAGACGTCTTATGGCTACACCTTC.

This clonotype was detected ten times or more. The rearrangement uses TRBV28 and TRBJ2-5; D may be TRBD2 (5 bases). The CDR3 has 14 amino acids. The germline gives CDR1 MDHEN, CDR2 SYDVKM. V lost 5 bases and J 0 bases, leaving 10 bases between the germline ends. The CDR3 here is CASSDAGDQETQYF. The CDR3 nucleotides read TGTGCCAGCAGTGACGCCGGGGACCAAGAGACCCAGTACTTC.

This clonotype occurred many times. The chain employs TRBV5-1 and TRBJ1-3, with 7 bases fitting TRBD1. The CDR3 consists of 15 residues. Germline trimming cut 0 bases from V and 2 bases from J; bases unmatched to any gene: 2. Germline V lookup: CDR1 SGHRS, CDR2 YFSETQ. In DNA form, the CDR3 reads TGCGCCAGCAGCTTGGGGACAGGTCCTGGAAACACCATATATTTT. It specifies CASSLGTGPGNTIYF.

Ten or more counts support this clonotype. The genes are TRBV6-1 and TRBJ2-5; D perhaps matches TRBD2 (6 bases). This CDR3 has 15 amino acids. The V gene lost 6 bases and the J gene lost 4 bases, with 18 bases spanning the gap. In germline, CDR1 is MNHNS, CDR2 SASEGT. CDR3 bases: TGTGCCAGCAGGTCCCCCGGGACTTCGGTAGAGACCCAGTACTTC. Its protein is CASRSPGTSVETQYF.